Listed below are T cell receptor beta chains from one sample, sequenced in a study of blood T cell repertoires in COVID-19. Produced via immunoSEQ multiplex PCR; TCRdb's table is partial and in-frame only. The sample has around 260,000 clones, approximately 92% seen once. Sequenced sample: peripheral blood. The receptors shown here come from a person under 30 with COVID-19, enrolled during active disease. Both conserved end residues are part of each CDR3. The D gene is left open where the match is weak. A row's size may be missing; if present it is once, few, many or a size class.

V	length	D	J	size	DNA	CDR3
TRBV21-1	19	.	TRBJ1-6	once	TGTGCCAGCAGCATCTTTCCAGCAGGGCTTGGCTCCTATAATTCACCCCTCCACTTT	CASSIFPAGLGSYNSPLHF
TRBV9	16	.	TRBJ2-1	.	TGTGCCAGCAGCGTAAGCGGGCACAACTCCTACAATGAGCAGTTCTTC	CASSVSGHNSYNEQFF
TRBV9	18	TRBD2	TRBJ2-3	.	TGTGCCAGCAGCGTTTCCGGGACTAGCGGGACCACCACAGATACGCAGTATTTT	CASSVSGTSGTTTDTQYF
TRBV4-1	15	.	TRBJ1-6	few	TGCGCCAGCAGCCAAGATCGGGCAGGGCGGTCACCCCTCCACTTT	CASSQDRAGRSPLHF
TRBV6-1	16	TRBD1	TRBJ1-6	.	TGTGCCAGCAGTGAACGTGGACAGGGCTATAATTCACCCCTCCACTTT	CASSERGQGYNSPLHF
TRBV6-5	15	TRBD2	TRBJ2-5	.	TGTGCCAGCAGTTTCTTAGGACTAGCTGACGAGACCCAGTACTTC	CASSFLGLADETQYF
TRBV2	16	TRBD2	TRBJ2-1	.	TGTGCCAGCACCATGGGACTAGCGGGTTCCTACAATGAGCAGTTCTTC	CASTMGLAGSYNEQFF
TRBV5-4	14	TRBD1	TRBJ2-3	.	TGTGCCAGCAGCTCGGGACAGGGGGCAGATACGCAGTATTTT	CASSSGQGADTQYF
TRBV19	12	.	TRBJ1-1	.	TGTGCCAGCAGGTACACGAACACTGAAGCTTTCTTT	CASRYTNTEAFF
TRBV29-1	10	.	TRBJ1-5	few	TGCAGCGTGGGAGATCAGCCCCAGCATTTT	CSVGDQPQHF
TRBV7-3	15	.	TRBJ2-1	.	TGTGCCAGCAGTCAGGGGTTTAGCTCCTACAATGAGCAGTTCTTC	CASSQGFSSYNEQFF
TRBV6-4	15	.	TRBJ1-5	few	TGTGCCAGCAGTGCGATAGAATATAGCAATCAGCCCCAGCATTTT	CASSAIEYSNQPQHF
TRBV29-1	10	.	TRBJ1-4	once	TGCAGCGTCTTTAATGAAAAACTGTTTTTT	CSVFNEKLFF
TRBV7-8	15	TRBD1	TRBJ2-3	.	TGTGCCAGCAGCTTGGGGACAGGGCGTTTGGGTACGCAGTATTTT	CASSLGTGRLGTQYF
TRBV11-2	14	.	TRBJ1-2	.	TGTGCCAGCAGCTTAGAGGGGGCAGGGGATGGCTACACCTTC	CASSLEGAGDGYTF
TRBV30	12	.	TRBJ2-4	.	TGTGCCTGGCTCGGAGGGAAAAACATTCAGTACTTC	CAWLGGKNIQYF
TRBV14	12	.	TRBJ2-5	.	TGTGCCAGCAGCCAATCCCGTGAGACCCAGTACTTC	CASSQSRETQYF